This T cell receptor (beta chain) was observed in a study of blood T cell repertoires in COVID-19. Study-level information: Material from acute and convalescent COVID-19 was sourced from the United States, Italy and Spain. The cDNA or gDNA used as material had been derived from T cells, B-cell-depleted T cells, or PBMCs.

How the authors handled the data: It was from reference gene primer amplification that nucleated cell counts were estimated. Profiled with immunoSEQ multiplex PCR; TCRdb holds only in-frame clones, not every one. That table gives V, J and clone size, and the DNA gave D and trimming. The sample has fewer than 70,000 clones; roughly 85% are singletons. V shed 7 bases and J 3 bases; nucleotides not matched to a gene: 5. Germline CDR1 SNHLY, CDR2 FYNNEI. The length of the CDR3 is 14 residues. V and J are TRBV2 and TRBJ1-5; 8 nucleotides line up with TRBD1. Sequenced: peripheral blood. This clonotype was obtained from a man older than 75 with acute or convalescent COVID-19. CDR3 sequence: CASTTGVNNQPQHF. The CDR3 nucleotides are TGTGCCAGCACGACAGGGGTGAACAATCAGCCCCAGCATTTT.